One and the same sample provided the 29 T cell receptor beta chains below, sequenced in a study of T cells after yellow fever vaccination. TCRdb re-called the 5' RACE reads with MiXCR, one entry per CDR3 protein. The sample has approximately 300,000 distinct CDR3 sequences, roughly 10% seen once. The source was CD4+ T cells sorted from PBMCs, collected 45 days after the yellow fever booster vaccination. The receptor source for this set is a man in his late teens or twenties who received the YFV17D yellow fever vaccine.

This clonotype was picked up a small number of times. The chain couples TRBV20-1 to TRBJ1-2; possibly TRBD1 for D (6 bases). V lost 6 bases to trimming and J lost 4 bases, with 24 bases between them. The CDR3 runs 16 residues. Germline assignment: CDR1 DFQATT and CDR2 SNEGSKA (reference sequence). CDR3 sequence: CSARPPGTPLGYGYTF. CDR3 in DNA: TGCAGTGCCAGGCCCCCCGGGACACCCCTGGGCTATGGCTACACCTTC.

V gene TRBV12-5 combines with J gene TRBJ2-1; 13 bases are shared with TRBD2. This CDR3 contains 18 residues. CDR1 LGHNT and CDR2 FRNRAP come from the germline V gene. Losses at the gene ends were 4 bases for V and 10 bases for J; bases not matched to a gene: 16. The CDR3 nucleotides read TGTGCTAGTGGTTACCAATCCGGACTAGCGGGGGTAAAAAAGGAGCAGTTCTTC. It is translated as CASGYQSGLAGVKKEQFF. The variable domain in full, completed from reference TRBV12-5 and TRBJ2-1, reads DARVTQTPRHKVTEMGQEVTMRCQPILGHNTVFWYRQTMMQGLELLAYFRNRAPLDDSGMPKDRFSAEMPDATLATLKIQPSEPRDSAVYFCASGYQSGLAGVKKEQFFGPGTRLTVL.

This clonotype was counted only a few times. The chain joins TRBV9 to TRBJ2-3; D call uncertain. V gave up 0 bases and J gave up 8 bases, with 13 bases separating them. Germline CDR1 and CDR2: SGDLS and YYNGEE. The length of the CDR3 is 14 residues. CDR3: CASSVDSSVGTQYF. The CDR3 DNA follows: TGTGCCAGCAGCGTAGACAGCTCGGTCGGTACGCAGTATTTT.

The CDR3 nucleotides are TGTGCCAGCAGCTTAAGCGGGTTCAGTGACGAGCAGTACTTC. This translates into CASSLSGFSDEQYF. The rearrangement links TRBV7-3 to TRBJ2-7, with a weak D call TRBD2 (5 bases). Germline V lookup: CDR1 SGHTA, CDR2 FQGTGA. This CDR3 is built from 14 residues. V lost 1 base and J 5 bases, leaving 12 bases between the germline ends.

This clonotype showed up just a few times. The rearrangement links TRBV7-8 to TRBJ2-1; D is perhaps TRBD2 (5 bases). From germline, CDR1 is SGHVS and CDR2 FQNEAQ. The CDR3 spans 15 residues. V lost 5 bases to trimming and J lost 5 bases, with 16 bases between them. The CDR3 DNA reads TGTGCCAGCAGCCCCCGTTGGCGGACTGACAATGAGCAGTTCTTC. It yields the protein CASSPRWRTDNEQFF.

This chain links TRBV30 with TRBJ1-1; 8 bases line up with TRBD1. V shed 4 bases and J 5 bases; nucleotides not matched to a gene: 6. CDR3 length equals 13 residues. CDR1 GTSNPN and CDR2 SVGIG come from the germline V gene (reference sequence). The CDR3 region is CAWNRGGDTEAFF. In DNA form, the CDR3 reads TGTGCCTGGAACAGGGGGGGTGATACTGAAGCTTTCTTT.

CDR3 protein: CASSDDREYEQFF. For the CDR3, the DNA is TGTGCCAGCAGTGATGATAGGGAGTATGAGCAGTTCTTC. This chain links TRBV2 with TRBJ2-1; tentative D call: TRBD2 (5 bases). The V gene lost 3 bases and the J gene lost 8 bases, with 11 bases spanning the gap. Germline CDR1 and CDR2: SNHLY and FYNNEI. The CDR3 is 13 residues long.

This clonotype was picked up many times. The chain recombines TRBV6-6 with TRBJ2-7; tentative D call: TRBD1 (6 bases). CDR3 length: 14 amino acids. Germline lookup yields CDR1 MNHNY and CDR2 SVGAGI (reference sequence). V was clipped by 5 bases and J by 6 bases, with 17 bases between them. The chain's CDR3 is CASSLGQPPSEQYF. Here the CDR3 DNA reads TGTGCCAGCAGTCTGGGACAACCGCCCTCCGAGCAGTACTTC.

The chain is built from TRBV27 and TRBJ2-7; the D call may be TRBD1 or TRBD2 (5 bases each). The CDR3 is 14 residues long. Trimming cost V 6 bases and J 2 bases, with 14 bases left between them. Germline CDR1 is MNHEY and CDR2 is SMNVEV (reference sequence). CDR3 DNA sequence: TGTGCCAGCAGCTCGGGGCTGGGGGCCTACGAGCAGTACTTC. Translating gives CASSSGLGAYEQYF.

This clonotype has just a few counts. The genes are TRBV24-1 and TRBJ2-1, with 12 bases lining up with TRBD1. Germline V lookup: CDR1 KGHDR, CDR2 SFDVKD. The junction had 8 bases not matched to a gene; V was cut back by 3 bases and J by 9 bases. The CDR3 is 16 amino acids. The CDR3 sequence is CATSDPGTGGGGEQFF. The CDR3 DNA reads as TGTGCCACCAGTGATCCCGGGACAGGGGGCGGGGGTGAGCAGTTCTTC.

This clonotype has only a few counts. The CDR3 DNA reads as TGTGCCAGTAGTATGGAGACGGGATATTCACCCCTCCACTTT. Translating it yields CASSMETGYSPLHF. The V gene is TRBV19, the J gene TRBJ1-6; D is uncertain. V was shortened by 3 bases and J by 8 bases, with 11 bases between the two germline ends. The CDR3 runs to 14 residues. CDR1 and CDR2 (germline): LNHDA, SQIVND (reference sequence).

This chain connects TRBV27 to TRBJ1-6, with TRBD1 identical over 9 bases. CDR1 and CDR2 from the germline V gene are MNHEY and SMNVEV (reference sequence). V shed 6 bases, J shed 7 bases, and the junction held 7 bases outside the gene matches. The CDR3 consists of 15 residues. The CDR3 loop reads CASSPPTGGNSPLHF. In nucleotides, the CDR3 is TGTGCCAGCAGCCCCCCGACAGGGGGGAATTCACCCCTCCACTTT.

J is TRBJ2-6 and V is TRBV4-1; D uncertain. CDR3 length equals 15 residues. Germline lookup yields CDR1 MGHRA and CDR2 YSYEKL. V was clipped by 1 base and J by 0 bases, with 4 bases between them. The CDR3 coding sequence is TGCGCCAGCAGCCAAGGGTTCTCTGGGGCCAACGTCCTGACTTTC. Its protein is CASSQGFSGANVLTF.

A few counts support this clonotype. V is TRBV3-1 and J is TRBJ1-1; the D gene is possibly TRBD1 (6 bases). Deletions cut 0 bases from V and 5 bases from J, with 13 bases between. The length of the CDR3 is 15 residues. Per germline, CDR1 LGHDT and CDR2 YNNKEL (reference sequence). The CDR3 bases are TGTGCCAGCAGCCAAGAAGGAGGGGGATGGACTGAAGCTTTCTTT. It yields the protein CASSQEGGGWTEAFF.

This clonotype occurred a few times. The chain uses TRBV6-5 and TRBJ2-3; D remains ambiguous. The length of the CDR3 is 14 residues. Germline lookup yields CDR1 MNHEY and CDR2 SVGAGI. Between the trimmed V and J ends, which lost 1 base and 5 bases, there was a span of 10 bases. In DNA form, the CDR3 reads TGTGCCAGCAGTTACTGGGAAGGTGGAGATACGCAGTATTTT. This codes for CASSYWEGGDTQYF.

This clonotype was detected only a few times. This chain uses TRBV4-3 with TRBJ2-5, with TRBD1 matching 7 bases. CDR1 and CDR2 (germline): LGHNA, YSLEER. V was clipped by 1 base and J by 5 bases; unmatched bases: 7. The CDR3 runs to 15 residues. The CDR3 sequence: CASSQGWGTVETQYF. DNA of the CDR3: TGCGCCAGCAGCCAAGGTTGGGGGACAGTCGAGACCCAGTACTTC.

The genes are TRBV6-6 and TRBJ1-2; 10 nucleotides line up with TRBD1. The CDR3 runs 14 residues. Per germline, CDR1 MNHNY and CDR2 SVGAGI (reference sequence). The V segment lost 6 bases and the J segment 8 bases; nucleotides outside the gene matches: 9. CDR3 loop: CASSTDRGQGGYTF. CDR3 in DNA: TGTGCCAGCAGCACTGACAGGGGGCAGGGGGGCTACACCTTC.

This clonotype showed up just a few times. The V and J genes are TRBV12-3 or TRBV12-4 and TRBJ2-5, with unresolved D. The CDR3 has 14 amino acids. Trimming cost V 6 bases and J 10 bases, with 21 bases left between them. DNA for the CDR3: TGTGCCAGCAGCATACCTAGGGTCTCCCGTGGCCAGTACTTC. Its translation is CASSIPRVSRGQYF.

This clonotype was seen at least ten times. The chain combines TRBV5-4 with TRBJ1-3; weak D call: TRBD1 (5 bases). Trimming took off 0 bases at V and 4 bases at J, with 11 bases between the two ends. CDR1 and CDR2 from the germline V gene are SGHNT and YYREEE (reference sequence). The CDR3 covers 15 residues. DNA of the CDR3: TGTGCCAGCAGCTTGGGGGGGACTGGAGGAAACACCATATATTTT. It codes for CASSLGGTGGNTIYF.

The table lists this clonotype with a few counts. The chain couples TRBV2 to TRBJ2-7; possibly TRBD1 for D (5 bases). Germline CDR1 SNHLY, CDR2 FYNNEI. This CDR3 has 14 residues. V shed 2 bases and J shed 3 bases, with 11 bases lying between them. The CDR3 is CASSEQGFGYEQYF. DNA of the CDR3: TGTGCCAGCAGTGAACAGGGTTTTGGCTACGAGCAGTACTTC.

This clonotype was recorded a few times. V gene TRBV4-3 combines with J gene TRBJ2-5; 14 nucleotides line up with TRBD2. J gave up 5 bases and V 0 bases, and 11 bases lay outside the gene matches. Germline CDR1 is LGHNA and CDR2 is YSLEER. The CDR3 length is 19 residues. The CDR3: CASSQDRRLAGGPGETQYF. Written as DNA, the CDR3 is TGCGCCAGCAGCCAAGATCGGAGACTAGCGGGGGGGCCGGGGGAGACCCAGTACTTC.

The chain carries TRBV20-1 and TRBJ1-1; 8 bases are shared with TRBD1. Germline CDR1 DFQATT, CDR2 SNEGSKA (reference sequence). J gave up 6 bases and V 3 bases, and 3 bases lay outside the gene matches. The CDR3 contains 12 residues. CDR3 in amino acids: CSASRTGSEAFF. The CDR3, as DNA: TGCAGTGCTAGTAGGACAGGGTCTGAAGCTTTCTTT.

This clonotype has only a few counts. The CDR3 region is CASSGRLAGTEKLFF. CDR3 sequence (DNA): TGTGCCAGCAGCGGACGCTTGGCAGGGACTGAAAAACTGTTTTTT. The chain combines TRBV7-2 with TRBJ1-4, with D tentatively TRBD1 (5 bases). Trimming left V 5 bases short and J 7 bases short, with 17 bases between. This CDR3 region has 15 residues. Germline V gives CDR1 SGHTA, CDR2 FQGNSA.

The chain links TRBV5-1 to TRBJ2-5; D is ambiguous. The CDR3 totals 11 residues. Germline V gene lookup returns CDR1 SGHRS and CDR2 YFSETQ. V shed 2 bases and J shed 9 bases, with 8 bases lying between them. The CDR3 reads CASSLVGAQYF. The CDR3 bases are TGCGCCAGCAGCTTAGTTGGGGCCCAGTACTTC.

This clonotype was counted a few times. V and J are TRBV6-5 and TRBJ2-5; D gene unclear. Trimming removed 7 bases from V and 5 bases from J, with 14 bases in between. This CDR3 is built from 13 residues. Germline V gene sequence: CDR1 MNHEY, CDR2 SVGAGI. The CDR3 loop is CASTLGGTETQYF. As DNA, the CDR3 is TGTGCCAGCACCTTGGGCGGAACGGAGACCCAGTACTTC.

Many counts were recorded for this clonotype. This chain links TRBV5-5 with TRBJ2-3; D not certain. This CDR3 has 14 residues. Germline lookup yields CDR1 SGHKS and CDR2 YYEKEE (reference sequence). V dropped 2 bases and J dropped 1 base, with 8 bases sitting between them. The CDR3 region is CASSLIAGTDTQYF. CDR3 in DNA: TGTGCCAGCAGCTTAATCGCCGGCACAGATACGCAGTATTTT. Full variable domain (missing parts from reference TRBV5-5 and TRBJ2-3): DAGVTQSPTHLIKTRGQQVTLRCSPISGHKSVSWYQQVLGQGPQFIFQYYEKEERGRGNFPDRFSARQFPNYSSELNVNALLLGDSALYLCASSLIAGTDTQYFGPGTRLTVL.

This clonotype has at least ten counts. The chain joins TRBV7-6 to TRBJ2-3, with D tentatively TRBD2 (5 bases). This CDR3 has 16 residues. V was cut by 5 bases and J by 0 bases, with 15 bases left in between. The germline gives CDR1 SGHVS, CDR2 FNYEAQ. CDR3 amino acids: CASSGPNRTSTDTQYF. The CDR3 DNA sequence: TGTGCCAGCAGCGGCCCCAACCGGACTAGCACAGATACGCAGTATTTT. The variable domain in full, with the rest retrieved from reference TRBV7-6 and TRBJ2-3, is GAGVSQSPRYKVTKRGQDVALRCDPISGHVSLYWYRQALGQGPEFLTYFNYEAQQDKSGLPNDRFSAERPEGSISTLTIQRTEQRDSAMYRCASSGPNRTSTDTQYFGPGTRLTVL.

This clonotype was seen more than once but under ten times. The genes are TRBV9 and TRBJ2-3, with D unclear. V lost 2 bases and J lost 1, with 11 bases in between. The CDR3 loop spans 15 amino acids. In germline, CDR1 is SGDLS, CDR2 YYNGEE. The CDR3 is CASSVRHLRTDTQYF. Written as DNA, the CDR3 is TGTGCCAGCAGCGTTCGCCACCTACGCACAGATACGCAGTATTTT.

The genes are TRBV20-1 and TRBJ2-3; D is perhaps TRBD2 (6 bases). The CDR3 has 15 amino acids. Germline V gene sequence: CDR1 DFQATT, CDR2 SNEGSKA (reference sequence). Deletions cut 1 base from V and 7 bases from J, with 18 bases between. The CDR3 DNA reads as TGCAGTGCTAGAGGGAGGGGTGCGGGTTTTAATACGCAGTATTTT. Residues: CSARGRGAGFNTQYF.